Below are 4 T cell receptor beta chains sequenced from a single sample in a study of blood T cell repertoires in COVID-19. Produced via immunoSEQ multiplex PCR; TCRdb's table is partial and in-frame only. This table has more than 300,000 clones, 70% to 90% appearing once. Sequencing was performed on PBMCs or T cells enriched from blood (not recorded which). These receptors came from a woman in her 30s who had recovered from COVID-19.

The count of this clone is one. The chain links TRBV27 to TRBJ2-6, with D maybe TRBD2 (5 bases). The V gene lost 4 bases and the J gene lost 2 bases, with 9 bases spanning the gap. This CDR3 region has 15 residues. Germline V gene sequence: CDR1 MNHEY, CDR2 SMNVEV (reference sequence). The CDR3 spells CASSSEAPGANVLTF. CDR3 in DNA: TGTGCCAGCAGTTCGGAGGCCCCTGGGGCCAACGTCCTGACTTTC.

The chain uses TRBV27 and TRBJ2-3, with TRBD2 as a possible D gene (6 bases). V lost 7 bases to trimming and J lost 8 bases, with 25 bases between them. This CDR3 has 16 residues. Germline V gives CDR1 MNHEY, CDR2 SMNVEV (reference sequence). The CDR3: CASTPSLGGPRFTQYF. The CDR3 region has the DNA TGTGCCAGCACCCCAAGTTTGGGGGGACCCAGGTTTACGCAGTATTTT.

The J gene is TRBJ2-2, the V gene TRBV6-4; possible D gene TRBD2, 6 bases. From germline, CDR1 is MRHNA and CDR2 SNTAGT. Trimming stripped 5 bases from V and 6 bases from J, with 13 bases between. The CDR3 is 14 amino acids. Here the CDR3 reads CASSSVGGAGELFF. Here the CDR3 DNA reads TGTGCCAGCAGTTCGGTGGGAGGCGCCGGGGAGCTGTTTTTT.

The chain employs TRBV2 and TRBJ2-2; D remains ambiguous. Germline CDR1 reads SNHLY; CDR2 reads FYNNEI. This CDR3 is built from 15 residues. V lost 8 bases and J lost 0, with 13 bases in between. The CDR3 spells CASSTNGANTGELFF. The CDR3 coding sequence is TGTGCCAGCTCAACAAACGGAGCGAACACCGGGGAGCTGTTTTTT.